This TCR beta chain was sequenced for a study of cytomegalovirus exposure and HLA in healthy donors. Study-wide context: Unique TCRs from HLA-typed donors, about 78 million of them, were held in an early data release. Study findings and constraints: Later on, an analysis found that several of the most significant clusters appeared to be linked to common viral pathogens, which included parvovirus B19.

This CDR3 is built from 15 residues. CDR1 and CDR2 (germline): MNHEY, SVGAGI. Trimming removed 8 bases from V and 3 bases from J; junction bases left unmatched: 11. The PCR used 60 Vbeta and 13 Jbeta primers. Measured with immunoSEQ multiplex PCR; TCRdb has only the in-frame clones, and not every one. Here the sample spans some 180,000 clones, around 80% being singletons. On this clone: Its antigen is unidentified. The sample has other DNA sequences that encode this CDR3 too.

Sequences were obtained from PBMCs. The receptor was derived from a man between 25 and 39 years old in good health and CMV-seronegative. The rearrangement joins TRBV6-5 to TRBJ2-3, with 7 bases that match TRBD1. CDR3 nucleotides: TGTGCCAGCGGCTTACAGGGGAGTGGTACAGATACGCAGTATTTT. It is translated as CASGLQGSGTDTQYF.